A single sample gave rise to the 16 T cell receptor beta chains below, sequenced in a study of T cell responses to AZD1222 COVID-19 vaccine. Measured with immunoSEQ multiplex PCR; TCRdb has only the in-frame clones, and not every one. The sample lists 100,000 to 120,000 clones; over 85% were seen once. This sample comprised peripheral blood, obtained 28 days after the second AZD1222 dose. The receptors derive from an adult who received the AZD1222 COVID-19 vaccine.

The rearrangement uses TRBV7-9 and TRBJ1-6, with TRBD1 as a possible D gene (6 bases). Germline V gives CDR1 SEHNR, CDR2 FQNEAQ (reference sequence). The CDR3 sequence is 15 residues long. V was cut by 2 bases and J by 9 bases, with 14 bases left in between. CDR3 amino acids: CASSLRAGDRSPLHF. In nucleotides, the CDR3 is TGTGCCAGCAGCTTAAGGGCAGGGGATCGTTCACCCCTCCACTTT.

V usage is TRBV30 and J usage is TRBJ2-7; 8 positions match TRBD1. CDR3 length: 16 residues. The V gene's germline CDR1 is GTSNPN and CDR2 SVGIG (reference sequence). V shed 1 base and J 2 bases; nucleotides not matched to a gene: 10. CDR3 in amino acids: CAWSDRGSSFTYEQYF. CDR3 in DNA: TGTGCCTGGAGTGACAGGGGGTCCTCTTTTACCTACGAGCAGTACTTC.

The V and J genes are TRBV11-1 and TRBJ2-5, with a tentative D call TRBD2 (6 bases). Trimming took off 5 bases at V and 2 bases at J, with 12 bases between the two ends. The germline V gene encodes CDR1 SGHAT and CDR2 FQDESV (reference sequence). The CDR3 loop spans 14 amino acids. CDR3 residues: CASSSRRGQETQYF. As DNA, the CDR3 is TGTGCCAGCAGCAGCCGGAGGGGTCAAGAGACCCAGTACTTC.

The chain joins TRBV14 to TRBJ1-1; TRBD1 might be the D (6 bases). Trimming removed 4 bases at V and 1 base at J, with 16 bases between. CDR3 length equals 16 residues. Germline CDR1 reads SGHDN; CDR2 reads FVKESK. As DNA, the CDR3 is TGTGCCAGCAGCCCAAAGGGGGGAGGGGCGAACACTGAAGCTTTCTTT. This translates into CASSPKGGGANTEAFF.

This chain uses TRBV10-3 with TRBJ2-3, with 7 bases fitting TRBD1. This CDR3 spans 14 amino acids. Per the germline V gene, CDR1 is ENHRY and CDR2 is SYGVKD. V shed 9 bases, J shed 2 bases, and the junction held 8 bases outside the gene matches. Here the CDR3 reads CAILGTDSTDTQYF. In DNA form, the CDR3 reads TGTGCCATACTCGGGACAGACTCCACAGATACGCAGTATTTT.

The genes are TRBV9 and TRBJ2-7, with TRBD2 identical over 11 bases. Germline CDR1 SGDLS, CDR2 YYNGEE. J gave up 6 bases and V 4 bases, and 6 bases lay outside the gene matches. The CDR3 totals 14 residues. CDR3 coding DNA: TGTGCCAGCAGCACTATAGCGGGGGGGTCCGAGCAGTACTTC. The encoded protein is CASSTIAGGSEQYF.

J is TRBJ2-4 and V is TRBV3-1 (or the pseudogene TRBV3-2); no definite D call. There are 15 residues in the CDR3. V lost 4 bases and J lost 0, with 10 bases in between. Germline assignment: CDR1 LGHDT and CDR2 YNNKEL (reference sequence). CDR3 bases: TGTGCCAGCAGCCGAGGTACTATAGCCAAAAACATTCAGTACTTC. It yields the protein CASSRGTIAKNIQYF.

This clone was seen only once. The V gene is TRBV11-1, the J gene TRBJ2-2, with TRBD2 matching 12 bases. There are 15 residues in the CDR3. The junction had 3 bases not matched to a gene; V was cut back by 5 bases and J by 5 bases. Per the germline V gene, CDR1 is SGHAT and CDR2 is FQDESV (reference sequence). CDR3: CASSRLAGATGELFF. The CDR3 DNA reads TGTGCCAGCAGCAGACTAGCGGGGGCGACCGGGGAGCTGTTTTTT.

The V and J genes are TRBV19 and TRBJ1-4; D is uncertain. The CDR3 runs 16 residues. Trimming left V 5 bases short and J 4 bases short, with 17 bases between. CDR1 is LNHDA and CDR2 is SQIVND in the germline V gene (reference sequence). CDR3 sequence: CASSPRVYPHNEKLFF. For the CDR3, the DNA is TGTGCCAGTAGTCCGCGGGTTTACCCACATAATGAAAAACTGTTTTTT.

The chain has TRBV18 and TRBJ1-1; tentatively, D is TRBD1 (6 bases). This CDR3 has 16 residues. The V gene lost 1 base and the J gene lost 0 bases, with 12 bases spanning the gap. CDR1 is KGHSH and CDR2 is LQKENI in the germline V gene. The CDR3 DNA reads TGTGCCAGCTCACCACAGGCAGGGGAGATGAACACTGAAGCTTTCTTT. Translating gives CASSPQAGEMNTEAFF.

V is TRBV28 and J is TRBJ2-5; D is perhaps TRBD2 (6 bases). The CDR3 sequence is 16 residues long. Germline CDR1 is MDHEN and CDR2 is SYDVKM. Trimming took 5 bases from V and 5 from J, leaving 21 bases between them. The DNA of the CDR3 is TGTGCCAGCAGTAGCGCGTCTCGGGGGAGTGGGGAGACCCAGTACTTC. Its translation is CASSSASRGSGETQYF.

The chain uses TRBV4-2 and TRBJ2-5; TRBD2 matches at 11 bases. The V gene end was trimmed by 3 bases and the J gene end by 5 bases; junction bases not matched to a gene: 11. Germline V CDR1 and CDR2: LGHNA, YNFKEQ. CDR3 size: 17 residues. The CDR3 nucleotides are TGTGCCAGCAGCCACCATGGGATAGCGGGGGGGCAGGAGACCCAGTACTTC. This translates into CASSHHGIAGGQETQYF.

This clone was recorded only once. The CDR3 region has the DNA TGTGCCAGCAGCTTGGTGGCGGGGACTTTTAACTATGGCTACACCTTC. Protein product: CASSLVAGTFNYGYTF. The V gene is TRBV5-5, the J gene TRBJ1-2; a weak D match, TRBD1 (5 bases). Germline values: CDR1 SGHKS, CDR2 YYEKEE (reference sequence). The CDR3 covers 16 residues. The germline V and J ends were trimmed by 0 bases and 1 base, with 13 bases remaining between them.

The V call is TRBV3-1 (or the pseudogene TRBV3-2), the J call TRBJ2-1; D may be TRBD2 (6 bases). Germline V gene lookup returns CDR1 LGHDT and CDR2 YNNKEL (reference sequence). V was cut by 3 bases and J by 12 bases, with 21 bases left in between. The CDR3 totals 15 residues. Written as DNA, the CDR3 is TGTGCCAGCAGCCAGGAGGTTCTTGGACTGGGGGGGCAGTTCTTC. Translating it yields CASSQEVLGLGGQFF.

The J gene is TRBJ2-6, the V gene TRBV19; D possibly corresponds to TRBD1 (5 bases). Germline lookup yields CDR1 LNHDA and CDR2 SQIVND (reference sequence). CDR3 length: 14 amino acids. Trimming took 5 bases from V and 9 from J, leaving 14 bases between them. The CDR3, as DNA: TGTGCCAGTAGTGTAGGACATTATGGCAACGTCCTGACTTTC. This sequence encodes CASSVGHYGNVLTF.

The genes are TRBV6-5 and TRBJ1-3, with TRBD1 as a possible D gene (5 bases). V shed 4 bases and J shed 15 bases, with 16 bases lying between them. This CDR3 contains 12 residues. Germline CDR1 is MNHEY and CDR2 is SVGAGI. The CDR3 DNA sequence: TGTGCCAGCAGTTCCGGGACGCCGCCGGCATATTTT. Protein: CASSSGTPPAYF.